The 30 T cell receptor beta chains reported below all come from one sample, sequenced in a study of control samples from healthy donors and cancer patients (TCRdb year 2020). The library was obtained by the immunoSEQ multiplex PCR assay. This is the immuneACCESS table as TCRdb keeps it, with only in-frame sequences that have V and J called. A part of the clones is gone; compared with another copy, unresolved V genes explain less than half, and the rest is unexplained. Present in this sample are roughly 80,000 clones, 85% to 90% of which were seen just once. The ten largest make up around 5.1% of the sample. Sequenced material: blood. The source of these receptors is a man over 45 in good health.

The genes are TRBV4-1 and TRBJ2-1, with 8 nucleotides matching TRBD2. This CDR3 comprises 16 residues. V lost 3 bases to trimming and J lost 0 bases; unmatched junction nucleotides: 4. From germline, CDR1 is MGHRA and CDR2 YSYEKL. CDR3 bases: TGCGCCAGCAGCCAGGTCGGGGGGGGCTCCTACAATGAGCAGTTCTTC. It encodes CASSQVGGGSYNEQFF.

V and J are TRBV5-1 and TRBJ1-4, with a weak D call TRBD1 (5 bases). The germline V and J ends were trimmed by 4 bases and 8 bases, with 9 bases remaining between them. From germline, CDR1 is SGHRS and CDR2 YFSETQ. The length of the CDR3 is 12 residues. CDR3 sequence (DNA): TGCGCCAGCAGCGGGGGGACGGAAAAACTGTTTTTT. It encodes CASSGGTEKLFF.

The chain combines TRBV7-9 with TRBJ2-3, with D unclear. The germline CDR1 and CDR2 sequences are SEHNR and FQNEAQ (reference sequence). Deletions cut 1 base from V and 0 bases from J, with 2 bases between. The CDR3 sequence is 13 residues long. In nucleotides, the CDR3 is TGTGCCAGCAGCTTAGGCAGCACAGATACGCAGTATTTT. This translates into CASSLGSTDTQYF.

The chain employs TRBV27 and TRBJ2-3; weak D call: TRBD2 (7 bases). CDR3 size: 18 residues. Germline CDR1 MNHEY, CDR2 SMNVEV (reference sequence). Trimming took off 5 bases at V and 2 bases at J, with 23 bases between the two ends. Here the CDR3 reads CASSTRGGAFSYTDTQYF. The CDR3 bases are TGTGCCAGCAGTACTAGGGGGGGGGCGTTCTCTTACACAGATACGCAGTATTTT.

The chain couples TRBV27 to TRBJ2-3; 7 nucleotides match TRBD2. This CDR3 has 14 residues. V lost 7 bases and J lost 6; bases outside the gene matches: 10. The V gene's germline CDR1 is MNHEY and CDR2 SMNVEV (reference sequence). In DNA, the CDR3 is TGTGCCAGCACTCCCAGCGGGGTTAGGGATACGCAGTATTTT. It translates to CASTPSGVRDTQYF.

This clone was recorded once. This chain joins TRBV4-1 and TRBJ1-1; TRBD1 might be the D (5 bases). V was clipped by 1 base and J by 10 bases, with 16 bases between them. The CDR3 spans 14 residues. Germline CDR1 and CDR2: MGHRA and YSYEKL. CDR3 loop: CASSQVVGGDGAFF. For the CDR3, the DNA is TGCGCCAGCAGCCAAGTGGTGGGAGGGGATGGAGCTTTCTTT.

The gene calls are TRBV29-1 and TRBJ2-7, with 7 bases fitting TRBD1. CDR3 size: 15 residues. After removal of 1 base from V and 5 bases from J, the junction contained 11 bases not matched to a gene. The germline gives CDR1 SQVTM, CDR2 ANQGSEA. CDR3 sequence (DNA): TGCAGCGTTGAAGTAAGGGGGCGAAATCTAAACGAGCAGTACTTC. Protein product: CSVEVRGRNLNEQYF.

The chain combines TRBV5-4 with TRBJ1-2; D is unresolved. The CDR3 runs to 15 residues. Trimming cost V 3 bases and J 2 bases, with 14 bases left between them. The germline V gene encodes CDR1 SGHNT and CDR2 YYREEE (reference sequence). The DNA of the CDR3 is TGTGCCAGCAGCTCCCAGGACTTCCCCAACTATGGCTACACCTTC. It translates to CASSSQDFPNYGYTF.

This rearrangement joins TRBV3-1 (or the pseudogene TRBV3-2) to TRBJ2-1, with D perhaps matching TRBD2 (6 bases). CDR1 is LGHDT, CDR2 YNNKEL, per germline (reference sequence). V lost 4 bases to trimming and J lost 7 bases, with 14 bases between them. There are 14 residues in the CDR3. The CDR3 spells CASSRRLGTNEQFF. Here the CDR3 DNA reads TGTGCCAGCAGCCGCCGACTAGGAACGAATGAGCAGTTCTTC.

CDR3 DNA: TGTGCCAGTAGTGTCAGGGGGCCGGGTAATGAAAAACTGTTTTTT. It specifies CASSVRGPGNEKLFF. V usage is TRBV19 and J usage is TRBJ1-4; 8 nucleotides match TRBD1. Trimming removed 5 bases from V and 4 bases from J; junction bases left unmatched: 6. Germline lookup yields CDR1 LNHDA and CDR2 SQIVND (reference sequence). The CDR3 consists of 15 residues.

DNA for the CDR3: TGTGCCAGCAGCGTAGGGGACAGGGCCACTGAAGCTTTCTTT. Residues: CASSVGDRATEAFF. The gene calls are TRBV9 and TRBJ1-1, with 9 positions matching TRBD1. Germline V CDR1 and CDR2: SGDLS, YYNGEE. V dropped 0 bases and J dropped 4; count of bases not matched to a gene: 1. The CDR3 consists of 14 residues.

The rearrangement links TRBV18 to TRBJ1-2, with D possibly matching TRBD1 (6 bases). Trimming cost V 6 bases and J 4 bases, with 18 bases left between them. CDR3 length: 15 residues. CDR1 KGHSH and CDR2 LQKENI come from the germline V gene. The CDR3 sequence is CASSCRPGVIYGYTF. DNA of the CDR3: TGTGCCAGCTCGTGCCGGCCAGGGGTGATCTATGGCTACACCTTC.

V is TRBV14 and J is TRBJ2-3, with D perhaps matching TRBD1 (5 bases). The CDR3 consists of 16 residues. The V end was cut by 1 base, the J end by 0 bases, with 11 bases between. CDR1 and CDR2 (germline): SGHDN, FVKESK. The CDR3 sequence: CASSQGGRASTDTQYF. The CDR3 DNA sequence: TGTGCCAGCAGCCAAGGCGGCAGGGCTAGCACAGATACGCAGTATTTT.

The genes are TRBV18 and TRBJ2-5; 8 bases map to TRBD1. Germline assignment: CDR1 KGHSH and CDR2 LQKENI. This CDR3 contains 15 residues. The V gene end was trimmed by 2 bases and the J gene end by 1 base; junction bases not matched to a gene: 3. CDR3 in amino acids: CASSPRQGPQETQYF. In DNA, the CDR3 is TGTGCCAGCTCACCAAGACAGGGGCCCCAAGAGACCCAGTACTTC.

The chain carries TRBV15 and TRBJ1-2; 10 nucleotides align to TRBD1. CDR3 size: 15 residues. Germline V gene data show CDR1 as LNHNV and CDR2 as YYDKDF (reference sequence). V shed 1 base and J 8 bases; nucleotides not matched to a gene: 7. Here the CDR3 DNA reads TGTGCCACCAGCAGAGGGACCGACAGGGGGCAAGGCTACACCTTC. The encoded protein is CATSRGTDRGQGYTF. Full variable domain (outside the CDR3, taken from reference TRBV15 and TRBJ1-2): DAMVIQNPRYQVTQFGKPVTLSCSQTLNHNVMYWYQQKSSQAPKLLFHYYDKDFNNEADTPDNFQSRRPNTSFCFLDIRSPGLGDTAMYLCATSRGTDRGQGYTFGSGTRLTVV.

A single count supports this clone. This chain connects TRBV2 to TRBJ1-4; 7 bases line up with TRBD1. Germline values: CDR1 SNHLY, CDR2 FYNNEI. The length of the CDR3 is 15 residues. Trimming cost V 2 bases and J 8 bases; bases outside gene matches: 8. The CDR3 reads CASSESTGRREKLFF. For the CDR3, the DNA is TGTGCCAGCAGTGAATCGACAGGGCGACGGGAAAAACTGTTTTTT.

Only one count was recorded for this clone. The chain combines TRBV6-5 with TRBJ1-2; 9 bases match TRBD1. The CDR3 has 13 amino acids. CDR1 and CDR2 (germline): MNHEY, SVGAGI. V trimming: 8 bases; J trimming: 4 bases; junction bases outside the gene matches: 5. CDR3 protein: CASRWGQGYGYTF. CDR3 nucleotides: TGTGCCAGCCGGTGGGGACAGGGCTATGGCTACACCTTC.

This clone was counted a single time. V is TRBV5-1 and J is TRBJ2-2, with 7 nucleotides matching TRBD1. V shed 4 bases, J shed 2 bases, and the junction held 8 bases outside the gene matches. Germline-derived CDR1 and CDR2 are SGHRS and YFSETQ. The CDR3 contains 16 residues. The DNA of the CDR3 is TGCGCCAGCAGCCCGGGGTGGGACAGAAACACCGGGGAGCTGTTTTTT. Protein: CASSPGWDRNTGELFF.

The J gene is TRBJ2-3, the V gene TRBV6-4, with a possible D match to TRBD2 (7 bases). CDR3 size: 15 residues. The germline gives CDR1 MRHNA, CDR2 SNTAGT. Trimming took off 3 bases at V and 3 bases at J, with 13 bases between the two ends. The CDR3 loop reads CASSEEGGATDTQYF. In nucleotides, the CDR3 is TGTGCCAGCAGTGAAGAGGGGGGGGCAACAGATACGCAGTATTTT.

This clone was detected only once. The chain recombines TRBV6-5 with TRBJ2-2; TRBD2 aligns across 8 bases. Germline V lookup: CDR1 MNHEY, CDR2 SVGAGI. With 6 bases clipped from V and 5 bases from J, the junction kept 8 bases outside the gene matches. CDR3 size: 15 residues. CDR3 protein: CASSLGLVRTGELFF. The CDR3 DNA is TGTGCCAGCAGCCTGGGACTAGTTCGTACCGGGGAGCTGTTTTTT.

The gene calls are TRBV15 and TRBJ2-3, with D uncertain. The CDR3 sequence is 15 residues long. Germline CDR1 and CDR2: LNHNV and YYDKDF (reference sequence). V lost 0 bases, J lost 3 bases, and 10 bases lay in between. CDR3 sequence reads: CATSRDQAGTDTQYF. In nucleotides, the CDR3 is TGTGCCACCAGCAGAGATCAGGCCGGAACAGATACGCAGTATTTT.

The rearrangement uses TRBV10-2 and TRBJ2-1; D ambiguous. The germline V gene encodes CDR1 WSHSY and CDR2 SAAADI. Trimming removed 5 bases at V and 10 bases at J, with 9 bases between. This CDR3 is built from 11 residues. CDR3 residues: CASSLNHEQFF. CDR3 sequence (DNA): TGCGCCAGCAGTCTGAACCACGAGCAGTTCTTC.

This sequence joins TRBV3-1 (or the pseudogene TRBV3-2) and TRBJ1-6; maybe TRBD1 (5 bases). Trimming stripped 0 bases from V and 9 bases from J, with 12 bases between. Germline V lookup: CDR1 LGHDT, CDR2 YNNKEL (reference sequence). The CDR3 has 15 residues. As DNA, the CDR3 is TGTGCCAGCAGCCAAGAGGGATTGAGGGGTTCACCCCTCCACTTT. Protein sequence: CASSQEGLRGSPLHF.

The rearrangement uses TRBV29-1 and TRBJ2-1; D is undetermined. V lost 4 bases and J lost 6, with 10 bases in between. The CDR3 is 12 residues long. The V gene's germline CDR1 is SQVTM and CDR2 ANQGSEA. As DNA, the CDR3 is TGCAGCGTTGTTTTGCCGACCAATGAGCAGTTCTTC. This gives the protein CSVVLPTNEQFF.

This clone is medium-sized within its sample. This chain uses TRBV28 with TRBJ2-7, with 8 bases fitting TRBD1. In germline, CDR1 is MDHEN, CDR2 SYDVKM. V gave up 10 bases and J gave up 5 bases; unmatched junction bases: 7. The CDR3 covers 12 residues. The chain's CDR3 is CAILTTGDEQYF. For the CDR3, the DNA is TGTGCCATCTTAACGACAGGGGACGAGCAGTACTTC.

The gene calls are TRBV9 and TRBJ2-1, with TRBD2 matching 9 bases. This CDR3 spans 16 amino acids. V was clipped by 0 bases and J by 8 bases; unmatched bases: 9. Germline CDR1 reads SGDLS; CDR2 reads YYNGEE. The CDR3 region has the DNA TGTGCCAGCAGCGTAGTGGCGGGGGGGCCGTTGGATGAGCAGTTCTTC. This sequence encodes CASSVVAGGPLDEQFF. Supplemented by reference TRBV9 and TRBJ2-1, the full variable domain reads DSGVTQTPKHLITATGQRVTLRCSPRSGDLSVYWYQQSLDQGLQFLIQYYNGEERAKGNILERFSAQQFPDLHSELNLSSLELGDSALYFCASSVVAGGPLDEQFFGPGTRLTVL.

The J gene is TRBJ1-1, the V gene TRBV30, with TRBD1 identical over 10 bases. V shed 8 bases and J 1 base; nucleotides not matched to a gene: 1. Per germline, CDR1 GTSNPN and CDR2 SVGIG (reference sequence). The CDR3 is made up of 12 amino acids. For the CDR3, the DNA is TGTGCCGGGACAGGGGAGAACACTGAAGCTTTCTTT. Translation gives CAGTGENTEAFF.

The gene calls are TRBV11-2 and TRBJ2-3; 10 nucleotides align to TRBD2. J was trimmed by 6 bases and V by 5 bases; bases with no gene match: 14. This CDR3 has 17 amino acids. CDR1 and CDR2 from the germline V gene are SGHAT and FQNNGV. CDR3 sequence reads: CASSPREAGGLSDTQYF. In DNA form, the CDR3 reads TGTGCCAGCAGCCCCCGAGAAGCGGGGGGGCTTTCGGATACGCAGTATTTT.

Only one count was recorded for this clone. This chain connects TRBV29-1 to TRBJ2-4; 7 nucleotides align to TRBD2. The length of the CDR3 is 15 residues. With V trimmed by 6 bases and J by 7 bases, 15 bases remained unmatched. CDR1 and CDR2 from the germline V gene are SQVTM and ANQGSEA. For the CDR3, the DNA is TGCAGCGTGCTCGGGGGGAGTGTCGGCGGGAACATTCAGTACTTC. It translates to CSVLGGSVGGNIQYF.

As for this clone: The same CDR3 also results from other DNA sequences found in this sample. The CDR3 DNA reads TGTGCTAGTGGCCGGACAGATACGCAGTATTTT. It specifies CASGRTDTQYF. The genes are TRBV12-5 and TRBJ2-3; D gene uncertain. The V end lost 6 bases, the J end lost 3 bases, and 4 bases lay between the germline ends. Looked up from germline, CDR1 is LGHNT and CDR2 is FRNRAP. The CDR3 totals 11 residues.